This T cell receptor beta chain was profiled in a study of cytomegalovirus exposure and HLA in healthy donors. As for the donors, each was a healthy bone marrow donor. The study ran its PCR with 60 Vbeta and 13 Jbeta primers. The table came from immunoSEQ multiplex PCR; TCRdb's copy has only in-frame clones and leaves some out. The sample carries 100,000 to 150,000 clones, 81% recorded once. The receptor was derived from a middle-aged woman in good health and CMV-seropositive. The sequenced sample consisted of PBMCs.

The CDR3 DNA is TGTGCCAGCAGCGGTAGCGGGAGGGCCCTCGGCGGGGAGCTGTTTTTT. It translates to CASSGSGRALGGELFF. The chain links TRBV9 to TRBJ2-2; 11 nucleotides line up with TRBD2. The germline gives CDR1 SGDLS, CDR2 YYNGEE. Germline trimming cut 3 bases from V and 7 bases from J; bases unmatched to any gene: 8. This CDR3 comprises 16 residues.